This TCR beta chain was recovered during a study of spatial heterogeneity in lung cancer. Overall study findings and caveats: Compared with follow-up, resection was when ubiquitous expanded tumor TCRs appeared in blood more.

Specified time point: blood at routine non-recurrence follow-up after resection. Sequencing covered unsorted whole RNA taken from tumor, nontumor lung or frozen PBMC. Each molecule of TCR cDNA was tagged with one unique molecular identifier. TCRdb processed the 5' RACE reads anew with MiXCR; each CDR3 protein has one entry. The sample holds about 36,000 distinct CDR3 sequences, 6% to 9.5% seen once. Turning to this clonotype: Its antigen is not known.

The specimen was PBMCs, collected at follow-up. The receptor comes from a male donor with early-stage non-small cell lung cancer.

This CDR3 reads CASSPRGGLSNQPQHF. In nucleotides, the CDR3 is TGTGCCAGCTCACCACGGGGGGGCTTAAGCAATCAGCCCCAGCATTTT. The V and J genes are TRBV18 and TRBJ1-5, with a tentative D call TRBD1 (6 bases). This CDR3 is built from 16 residues. V was shortened by 1 base and J by 1 base, with 11 bases between the two germline ends. Germline V lookup: CDR1 KGHSH, CDR2 LQKENI.